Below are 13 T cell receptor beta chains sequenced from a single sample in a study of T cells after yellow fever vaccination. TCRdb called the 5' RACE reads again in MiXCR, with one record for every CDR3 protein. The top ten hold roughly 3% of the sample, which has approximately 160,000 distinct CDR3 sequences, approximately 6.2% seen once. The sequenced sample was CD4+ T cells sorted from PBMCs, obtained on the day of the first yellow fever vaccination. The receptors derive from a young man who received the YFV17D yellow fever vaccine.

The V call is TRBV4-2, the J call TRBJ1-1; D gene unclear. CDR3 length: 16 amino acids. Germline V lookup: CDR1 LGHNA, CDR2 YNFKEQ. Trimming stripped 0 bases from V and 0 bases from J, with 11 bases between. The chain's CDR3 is CASSQDPTVMNTEAFF. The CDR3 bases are TGTGCCAGCAGCCAAGATCCCACAGTCATGAACACTGAAGCTTTCTTT.

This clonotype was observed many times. DNA of the CDR3: TGTGCCAGCAGCCCCGTGAGGGGGCTTCAGTACTTC. It specifies CASSPVRGLQYF. V gene TRBV12-3 or TRBV12-4 combines with J gene TRBJ2-4; TRBD1 agrees at 7 bases. V lost 6 bases and J lost 11; bases outside the gene matches: 7. This CDR3 is 12 amino acids long.

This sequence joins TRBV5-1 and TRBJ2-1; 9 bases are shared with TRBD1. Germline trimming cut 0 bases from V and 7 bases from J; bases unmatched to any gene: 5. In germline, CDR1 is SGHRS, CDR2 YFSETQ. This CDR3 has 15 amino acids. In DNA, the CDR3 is TGCGCCAGCAGCTTGGTCGGGACAGGGCTTAATGAGCAGTTCTTC. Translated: CASSLVGTGLNEQFF.

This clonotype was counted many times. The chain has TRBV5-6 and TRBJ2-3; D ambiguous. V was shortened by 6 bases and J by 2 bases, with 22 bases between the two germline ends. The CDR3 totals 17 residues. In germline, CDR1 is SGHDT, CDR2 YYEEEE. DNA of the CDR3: TGTGCCAGCACACCTTCGGCAGACACCCTTTACACAGATACGCAGTATTTT. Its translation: CASTPSADTLYTDTQYF.

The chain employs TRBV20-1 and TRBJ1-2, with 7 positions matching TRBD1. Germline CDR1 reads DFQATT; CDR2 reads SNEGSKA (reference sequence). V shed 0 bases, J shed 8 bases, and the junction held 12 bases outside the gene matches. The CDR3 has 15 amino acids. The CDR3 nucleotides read TGCAGTGCTAGAGACCCGTACCGGGACAGTAGCGGCTACACCTTC. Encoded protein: CSARDPYRDSSGYTF.

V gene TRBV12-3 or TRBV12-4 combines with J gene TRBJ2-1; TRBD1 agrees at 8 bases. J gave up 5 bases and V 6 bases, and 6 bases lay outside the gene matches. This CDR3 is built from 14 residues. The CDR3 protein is CASRSGTGNNEQFF. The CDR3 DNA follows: TGTGCCAGCAGGTCCGGGACAGGTAACAATGAGCAGTTCTTC.

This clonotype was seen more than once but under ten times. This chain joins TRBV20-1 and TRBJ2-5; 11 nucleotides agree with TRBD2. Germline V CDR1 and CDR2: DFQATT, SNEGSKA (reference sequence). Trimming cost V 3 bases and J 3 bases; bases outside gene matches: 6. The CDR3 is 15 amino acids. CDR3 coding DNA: TGCAGTGCTAGTGCTCCGGGACTAGCGGAAGAGACCCAGTACTTC. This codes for CSASAPGLAEETQYF.

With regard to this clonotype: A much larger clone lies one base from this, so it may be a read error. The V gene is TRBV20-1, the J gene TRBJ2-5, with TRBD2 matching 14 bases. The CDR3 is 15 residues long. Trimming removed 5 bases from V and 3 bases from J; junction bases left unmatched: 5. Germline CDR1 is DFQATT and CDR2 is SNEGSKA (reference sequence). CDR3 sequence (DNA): TGCAGTGCTCCGGGACTAGCGGGGGCCGAAGAGACCCAGTACTTC. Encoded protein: CSAPGLAGAEETQYF.

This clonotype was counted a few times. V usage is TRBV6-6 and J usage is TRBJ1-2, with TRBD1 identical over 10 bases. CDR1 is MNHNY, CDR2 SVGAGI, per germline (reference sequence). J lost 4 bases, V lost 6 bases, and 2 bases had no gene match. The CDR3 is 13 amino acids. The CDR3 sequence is CASRGQGSYGYTF. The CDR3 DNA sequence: TGTGCCAGCAGGGGACAGGGGAGCTATGGCTACACCTTC.

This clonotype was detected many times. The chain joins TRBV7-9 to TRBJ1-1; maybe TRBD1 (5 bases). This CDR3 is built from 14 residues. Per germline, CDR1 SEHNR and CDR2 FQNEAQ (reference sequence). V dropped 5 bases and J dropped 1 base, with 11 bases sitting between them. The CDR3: CASSNRQQNTEAFF. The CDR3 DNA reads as TGTGCCAGCAGCAACAGGCAGCAGAACACTGAAGCTTTCTTT.

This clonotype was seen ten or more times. Here the CDR3 reads CASRGTGSPLHF. CDR3 bases: TGTGCCAGCAGAGGGACAGGATCACCCCTCCACTTT. V and J are TRBV2 and TRBJ1-6, with TRBD1 identical over 8 bases. CDR1 is SNHLY and CDR2 is FYNNEI in the germline V gene. The CDR3 length is 12 residues. V lost 6 bases to trimming and J lost 10 bases; unmatched junction nucleotides: 2. The full variable domain, completed using reference TRBV2 and TRBJ1-6, is EPEVTQTPSHQVTQMGQEVILRCVPISNHLYFYWYRQILGQKVEFLVSFYNNEISEKSEIFDDQFSVERPDGSNFTLKIRSTKLEDSAMYFCASRGTGSPLHFGNGTRLTVT.

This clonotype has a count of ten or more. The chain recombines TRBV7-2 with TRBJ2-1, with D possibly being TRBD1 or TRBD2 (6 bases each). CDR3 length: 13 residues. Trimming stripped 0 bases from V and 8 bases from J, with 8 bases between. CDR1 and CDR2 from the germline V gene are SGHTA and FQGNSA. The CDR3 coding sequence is TGTGCCAGCAGCTTAGCGGGGGGCTATGAGCAGTTCTTC. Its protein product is CASSLAGGYEQFF.

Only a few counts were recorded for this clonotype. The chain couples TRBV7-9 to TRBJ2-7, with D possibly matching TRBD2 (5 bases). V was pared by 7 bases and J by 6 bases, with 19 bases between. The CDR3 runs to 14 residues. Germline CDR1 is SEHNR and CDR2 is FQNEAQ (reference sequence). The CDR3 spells CASTRGVEEGEQYF. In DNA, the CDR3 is TGTGCCAGCACACGCGGTGTGGAAGAGGGCGAGCAGTACTTC.